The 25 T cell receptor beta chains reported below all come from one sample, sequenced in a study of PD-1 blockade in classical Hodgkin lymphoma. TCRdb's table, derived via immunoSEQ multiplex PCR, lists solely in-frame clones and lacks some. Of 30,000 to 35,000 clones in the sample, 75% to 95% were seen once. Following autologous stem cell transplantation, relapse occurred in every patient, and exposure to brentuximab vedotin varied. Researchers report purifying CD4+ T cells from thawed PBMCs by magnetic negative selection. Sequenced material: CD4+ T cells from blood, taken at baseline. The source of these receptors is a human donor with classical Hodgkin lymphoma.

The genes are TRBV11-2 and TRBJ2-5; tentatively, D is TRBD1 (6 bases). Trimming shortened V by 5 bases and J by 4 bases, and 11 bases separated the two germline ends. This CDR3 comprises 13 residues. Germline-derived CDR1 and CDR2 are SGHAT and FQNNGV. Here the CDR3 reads CASSPGTLETQYF. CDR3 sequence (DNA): TGTGCCAGCAGCCCGGGGACACTAGAGACCCAGTACTTC. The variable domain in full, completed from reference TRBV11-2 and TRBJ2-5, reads EAGVAQSPRYKIIEKRQSVAFWCNPISGHATLYWYQQILGQGPKLLIQFQNNGVVDDSQLPKDRFSAERLKGVDSTLKIQPAKLEDSAVYLCASSPGTLETQYFGPGTRLLVL.

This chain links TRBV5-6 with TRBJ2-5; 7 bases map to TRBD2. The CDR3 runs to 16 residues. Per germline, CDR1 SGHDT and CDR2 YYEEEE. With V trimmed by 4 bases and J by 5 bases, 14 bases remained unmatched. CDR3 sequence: CASSPRLGGAGETQYF. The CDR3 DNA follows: TGTGCCAGCAGCCCCCGTTTGGGGGGAGCGGGGGAGACCCAGTACTTC.

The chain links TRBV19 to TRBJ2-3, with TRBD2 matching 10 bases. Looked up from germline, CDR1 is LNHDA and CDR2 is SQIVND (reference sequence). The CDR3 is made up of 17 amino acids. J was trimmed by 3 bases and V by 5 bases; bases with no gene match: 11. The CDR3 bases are TGTGCCAGTAGTCCAAACCGCGCTAGCGGGAGTACAGATACGCAGTATTTT. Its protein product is CASSPNRASGSTDTQYF.

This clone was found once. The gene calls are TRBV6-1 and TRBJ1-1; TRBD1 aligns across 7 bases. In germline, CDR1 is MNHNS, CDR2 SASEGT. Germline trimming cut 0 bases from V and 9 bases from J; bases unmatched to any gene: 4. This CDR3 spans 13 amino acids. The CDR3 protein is CASSEAEGAKAFF. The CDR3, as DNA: TGTGCCAGCAGTGAAGCGGAGGGGGCCAAAGCTTTCTTT.

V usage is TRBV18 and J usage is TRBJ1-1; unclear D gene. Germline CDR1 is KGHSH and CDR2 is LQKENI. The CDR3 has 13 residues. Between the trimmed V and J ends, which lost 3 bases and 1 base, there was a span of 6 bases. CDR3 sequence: CASSPPGNTEAFF. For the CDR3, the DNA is TGTGCCAGCTCACCCCCCGGGAACACTGAAGCTTTCTTT.

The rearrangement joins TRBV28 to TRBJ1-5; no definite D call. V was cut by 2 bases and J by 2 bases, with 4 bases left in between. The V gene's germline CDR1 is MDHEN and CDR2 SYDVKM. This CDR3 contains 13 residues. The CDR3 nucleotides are TGTGCCAGCAGTTTACAGCGCAATCAGCCCCAGCATTTT. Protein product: CASSLQRNQPQHF.

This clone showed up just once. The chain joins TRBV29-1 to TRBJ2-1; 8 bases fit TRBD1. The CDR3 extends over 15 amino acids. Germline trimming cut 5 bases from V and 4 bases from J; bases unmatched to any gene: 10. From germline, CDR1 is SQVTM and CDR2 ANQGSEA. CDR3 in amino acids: CSVRRGPSNYNEQFF. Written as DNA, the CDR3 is TGCAGCGTTCGCAGGGGGCCTTCTAATTACAATGAGCAGTTCTTC.

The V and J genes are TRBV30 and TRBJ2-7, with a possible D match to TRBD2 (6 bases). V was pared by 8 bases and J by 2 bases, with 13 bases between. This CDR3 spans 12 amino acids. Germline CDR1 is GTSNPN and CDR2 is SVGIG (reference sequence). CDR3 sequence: CAGGIPPYEQYF. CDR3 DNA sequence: TGTGCCGGGGGGATTCCTCCCTACGAGCAGTACTTC.

CDR3 amino acids: CASGPSGIYEQYF. In nucleotides, the CDR3 is TGTGCCAGCGGCCCTAGCGGGATCTACGAGCAGTACTTC. The chain employs TRBV6-1 and TRBJ2-7; 9 bases are a match to TRBD2. Trimming cost V 8 bases and J 3 bases; bases outside gene matches: 5. Germline values: CDR1 MNHNS, CDR2 SASEGT. CDR3 size: 13 residues.

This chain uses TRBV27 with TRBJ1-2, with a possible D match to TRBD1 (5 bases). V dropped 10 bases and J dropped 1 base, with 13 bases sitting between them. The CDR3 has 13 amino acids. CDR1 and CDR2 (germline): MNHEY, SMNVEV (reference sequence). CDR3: CATRGSLNYGYTF. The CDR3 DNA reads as TGTGCCACTCGGGGGTCCCTTAACTATGGCTACACCTTC.

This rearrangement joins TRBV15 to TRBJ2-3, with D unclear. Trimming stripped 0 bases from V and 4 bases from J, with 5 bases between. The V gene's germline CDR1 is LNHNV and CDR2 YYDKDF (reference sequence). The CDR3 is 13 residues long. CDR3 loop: CATSRDGADTQYF. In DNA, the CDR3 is TGTGCCACCAGCAGAGATGGTGCAGATACGCAGTATTTT.

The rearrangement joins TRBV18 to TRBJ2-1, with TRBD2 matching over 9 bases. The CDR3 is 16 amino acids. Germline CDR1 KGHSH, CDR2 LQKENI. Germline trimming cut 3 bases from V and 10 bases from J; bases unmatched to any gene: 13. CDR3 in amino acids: CASSPGMGLATPEQFF. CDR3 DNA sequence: TGTGCCAGCTCACCCGGAATGGGACTAGCAACACCCGAGCAGTTCTTC.

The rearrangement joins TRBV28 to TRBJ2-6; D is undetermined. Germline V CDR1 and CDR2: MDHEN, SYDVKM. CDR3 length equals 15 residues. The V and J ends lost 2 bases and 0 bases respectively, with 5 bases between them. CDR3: CASSLLSSGANVLTF. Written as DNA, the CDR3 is TGTGCCAGCAGTTTACTTAGCTCTGGGGCCAACGTCCTGACTTTC.

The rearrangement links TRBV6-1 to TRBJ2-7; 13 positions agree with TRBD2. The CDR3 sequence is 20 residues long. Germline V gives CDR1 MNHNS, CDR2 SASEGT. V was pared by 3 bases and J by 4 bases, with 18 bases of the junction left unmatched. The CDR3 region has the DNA TGTGCCAGCAGTGACAAGTGGAGAGCCGGCACTAGCGGGAGGGGTTACGAGCAGTACTTC. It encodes CASSDKWRAGTSGRGYEQYF.

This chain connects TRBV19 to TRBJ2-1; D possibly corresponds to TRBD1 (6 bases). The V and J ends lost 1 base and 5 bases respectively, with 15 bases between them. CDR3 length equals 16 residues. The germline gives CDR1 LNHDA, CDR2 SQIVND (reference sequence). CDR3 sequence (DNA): TGTGCCAGTAGTATAGGAAGGGGGAGAGGAGACAATGAGCAGTTCTTC. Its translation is CASSIGRGRGDNEQFF.

Here the CDR3 reads CASVPYRAGANVLTF. CDR3 in DNA: TGTGCCAGCGTACCATACAGGGCCGGGGCCAACGTCCTGACTTTC. V usage is TRBV6-1 and J usage is TRBJ2-6; D possibly corresponds to TRBD1 (6 bases). This CDR3 has 15 amino acids. Germline CDR1 and CDR2: MNHNS and SASEGT. V was pared by 8 bases and J by 4 bases, with 15 bases between.

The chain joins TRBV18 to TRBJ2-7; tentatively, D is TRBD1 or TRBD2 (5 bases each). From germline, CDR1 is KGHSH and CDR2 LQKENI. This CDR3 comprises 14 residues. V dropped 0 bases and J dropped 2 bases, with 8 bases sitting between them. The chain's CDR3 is CASSPPGVPYEQYF. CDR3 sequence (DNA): TGTGCCAGCTCACCACCGGGGGTCCCCTACGAGCAGTACTTC.

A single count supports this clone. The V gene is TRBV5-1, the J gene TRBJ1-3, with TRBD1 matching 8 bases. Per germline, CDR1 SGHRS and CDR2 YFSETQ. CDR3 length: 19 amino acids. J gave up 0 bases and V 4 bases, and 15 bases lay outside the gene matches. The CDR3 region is CASSTGQGGFLFSGNTIYF. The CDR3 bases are TGCGCCAGCAGCACAGGACAGGGTGGGTTTCTCTTCTCTGGAAACACCATATATTTT.

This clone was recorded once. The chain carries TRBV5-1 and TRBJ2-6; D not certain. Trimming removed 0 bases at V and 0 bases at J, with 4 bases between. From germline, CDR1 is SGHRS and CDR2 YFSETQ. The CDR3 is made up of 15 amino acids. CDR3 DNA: TGCGCCAGCAGCTTGGAAGTCTCTGGGGCCAACGTCCTGACTTTC. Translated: CASSLEVSGANVLTF.

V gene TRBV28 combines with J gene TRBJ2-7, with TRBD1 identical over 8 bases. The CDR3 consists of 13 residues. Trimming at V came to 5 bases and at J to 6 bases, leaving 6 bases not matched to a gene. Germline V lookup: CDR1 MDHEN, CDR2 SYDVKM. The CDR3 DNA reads TGTGCCAGCAGTCCTATACAGGGGGGCGAGCAGTACTTC. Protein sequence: CASSPIQGGEQYF.

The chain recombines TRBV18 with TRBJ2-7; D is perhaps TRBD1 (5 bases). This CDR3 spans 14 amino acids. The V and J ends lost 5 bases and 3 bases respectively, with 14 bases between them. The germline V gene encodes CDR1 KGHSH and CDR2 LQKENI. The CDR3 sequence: CASSEAGYYYEQYF. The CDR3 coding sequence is TGTGCCAGCTCAGAGGCAGGGTACTACTACGAGCAGTACTTC.

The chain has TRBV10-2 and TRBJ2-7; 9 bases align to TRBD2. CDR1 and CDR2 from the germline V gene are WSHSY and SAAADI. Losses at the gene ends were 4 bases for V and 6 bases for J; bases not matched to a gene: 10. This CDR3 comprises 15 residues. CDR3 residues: CASSATSGSVSEQYF. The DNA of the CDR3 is TGCGCCAGCAGTGCGACTAGCGGATCGGTCAGCGAGCAGTACTTC.

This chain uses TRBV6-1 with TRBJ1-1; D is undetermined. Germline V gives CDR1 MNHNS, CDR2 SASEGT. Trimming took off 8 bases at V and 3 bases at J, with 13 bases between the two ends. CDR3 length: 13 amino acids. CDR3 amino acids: CASGVKVDTEAFF. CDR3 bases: TGTGCCAGCGGGGTGAAGGTCGACACTGAAGCTTTCTTT.

CDR3 residues: CASSLVWENTEAFF. The CDR3 DNA follows: TGCGCCAGCAGCTTGGTGTGGGAGAACACTGAAGCTTTCTTT. This chain connects TRBV5-1 to TRBJ1-1, with D unclear. The CDR3 loop spans 14 amino acids. Per the germline V gene, CDR1 is SGHRS and CDR2 is YFSETQ. V dropped 0 bases and J dropped 1 base, with 7 bases sitting between them.

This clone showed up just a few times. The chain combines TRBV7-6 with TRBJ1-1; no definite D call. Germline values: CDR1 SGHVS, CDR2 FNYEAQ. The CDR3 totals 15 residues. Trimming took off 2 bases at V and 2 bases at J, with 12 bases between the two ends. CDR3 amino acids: CASSLNDGPNTEAFF. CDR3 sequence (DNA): TGTGCCAGCAGCTTAAACGACGGACCTAACACTGAAGCTTTCTTT.